This T cell receptor (beta chain) originates from a study of cytomegalovirus exposure and HLA in healthy donors. Study observations and caveats: Later work associated 16,951 TCR beta sequences with HLA alleles at 0.05 false discovery rate.

Although they were nominally healthy when sampled, donors likely had unrecorded immune exposures. About this clone itself: What it recognizes is unknown.

PCR primers comprised 60 Vbeta and 13 Jbeta primers. The repertoire was sequenced with immunoSEQ multiplex PCR; TCRdb's copy has only in-frame clones and lacks some. Among 130,000 or so clones listed, approximately 78% were seen once. Germline CDR1 and CDR2: SGDLS and YYNGEE. There are 14 residues in the CDR3. V lost 3 bases, J lost 5 bases, and 15 bases lay in between. Sequenced material: PBMCs. This chain connects TRBV9 to TRBJ2-7; the D gene is possibly TRBD2 (7 bases). This receptor was identified in a woman aged 45-60 years in good health and CMV-seropositive. The CDR3 bases are TGTGCCAGCAGCGGCGGGGGCTCCTGGGACGAGCAGTACTTC. It is translated as CASSGGGSWDEQYF.